The next 7 T cell receptor beta chains were all read from a single sample in a study of blood T cell repertoires in COVID-19. The data were produced by immunoSEQ multiplex PCR, yet TCRdb's version contains in-frame clones alone and is incomplete. The sample has about 60,000 clones, around 80% seen once. The sample taken for sequencing was peripheral blood. Every receptor here comes from a human donor in a cohort sampled during active COVID-19.

The genes are TRBV30 and TRBJ2-7, with 9 bases that match TRBD1. The V segment lost 2 bases and the J segment 6 bases; nucleotides outside the gene matches: 5. This CDR3 contains 13 residues. Germline CDR1 GTSNPN, CDR2 SVGIG (reference sequence). This chain's CDR3 is CAWSTTGGGEQYF. The CDR3 DNA reads TGTGCCTGGAGTACGACAGGGGGGGGCGAGCAGTACTTC. Full variable domain (outside the CDR3, taken from reference TRBV30 and TRBJ2-7): SQTIHQWPATLVQPVGSPLSLECTVEGTSNPNLYWYRQAAGRGLQLLFYSVGIGQISSEVPQNLSASRPQDRQFILSSKKLLLSDSGFYLCAWSTTGGGEQYFGPGTRLTVT.

The V gene is TRBV30, the J gene TRBJ1-4; D not resolved. The CDR3 has 14 residues. Looked up from germline, CDR1 is GTSNPN and CDR2 is SVGIG (reference sequence). The ends were cut back, 2 bases at V and 8 bases at J, with 15 bases in the middle. The CDR3 sequence: CAWSSGPGGEKLFF. Here the CDR3 DNA reads TGTGCCTGGAGTTCGGGTCCGGGAGGCGAAAAACTGTTTTTT.

The V gene is TRBV5-6, the J gene TRBJ2-7; 14 positions agree with TRBD2. The CDR3 is made up of 19 amino acids. J lost 1 base, V lost 7 bases, and 16 bases had no gene match. Germline CDR1 is SGHDT and CDR2 is YYEEEE. The CDR3 here is CASCLSPGGLAGGSYEQYF. The CDR3 DNA follows: TGTGCCAGCTGCCTTTCTCCTGGTGGACTAGCGGGGGGTTCCTACGAGCAGTACTTC.

This sequence joins TRBV28 and TRBJ2-6, with a tentative D call TRBD1 (5 bases). The CDR3 is 18 residues long. Trimming removed 3 bases from V and 0 bases from J, with 15 bases in between. Germline-derived CDR1 and CDR2 are MDHEN and SYDVKM. The CDR3 loop reads CASSFSRTKVSGANVLTF. For the CDR3, the DNA is TGTGCCAGCAGTTTCTCCAGGACAAAAGTCTCTGGGGCCAACGTCCTGACTTTC.

This chain uses TRBV13 with TRBJ2-1, with 14 bases identical to TRBD2. The CDR3 totals 15 residues. With V trimmed by 4 bases and J by 10 bases, 6 bases remained unmatched. CDR1 and CDR2 from the germline V gene are PRHDT and FYEKMQ (reference sequence). CDR3 residues: CASSSTSGRAWEQFF. CDR3 coding DNA: TGTGCCAGCAGCTCGACTAGCGGGAGGGCGTGGGAGCAGTTCTTC. The full variable domain, with the rest looked up from reference TRBV13 and TRBJ2-1, is AAGVIQSPRHLIKEKRETATLKCYPIPRHDTVYWYQQGPGQDPQFLISFYEKMQSDKGSIPDRFSAQQFSDYHSELNMSSLELGDSALYFCASSSTSGRAWEQFFGPGTRLTVL.

V and J are TRBV9 and TRBJ1-1; D gene unclear. V lost 4 bases and J 4 bases, leaving 11 bases between the germline ends. This CDR3 is 13 amino acids long. Germline V lookup: CDR1 SGDLS, CDR2 YYNGEE. In DNA, the CDR3 is TGTGCCAGCAGCCCGACTGAGTTCACTGAAGCTTTCTTT. Residues: CASSPTEFTEAFF. The full variable domain, rest sourced from reference TRBV9 and TRBJ1-1, is DSGVTQTPKHLITATGQRVTLRCSPRSGDLSVYWYQQSLDQGLQFLIQYYNGEERAKGNILERFSAQQFPDLHSELNLSSLELGDSALYFCASSPTEFTEAFFGQGTRLTVV.

The V call is TRBV29-1, the J call TRBJ2-5; 9 bases are a match to TRBD1. V trimming: 5 bases; J trimming: 5 bases; junction bases outside the gene matches: 9. Germline lookup yields CDR1 SQVTM and CDR2 ANQGSEA. This CDR3 comprises 14 residues. The CDR3 bases are TGCAGCGTTAAGCCGGGACAGGGAGTGGAGACCCAGTACTTC. Its protein is CSVKPGQGVETQYF.